Following are 18 T cell receptor beta chains from one sample sequenced in a study of T cells after yellow fever vaccination. MiXCR was run by TCRdb on the 5' RACE reads, yielding one entry per CDR3 protein. The sample shows 310,000 or so distinct CDR3 sequences, around 6.8% of them seen only once. Specimen: PBMCs, collected roughly seven weeks after the first yellow fever vaccination. These receptors were collected from a man aged 18 to 30 who received the YFV17D yellow fever vaccine.

V is TRBV27 and J is TRBJ2-5, with no clear D. The V gene's germline CDR1 is MNHEY and CDR2 SMNVEV (reference sequence). V lost 5 bases to trimming and J lost 5 bases, with 18 bases between them. The CDR3 contains 15 residues. The CDR3 nucleotides are TGTGCCAGCAGTGCGGATTACAGTCGTCGGGAGACCCAGTACTTC. Protein product: CASSADYSRRETQYF.

In its sample, this clonotype was seen a few times. V gene TRBV7-3 combines with J gene TRBJ2-2; TRBD1 or TRBD2 may be the D gene (5 bases each). Looked up from germline, CDR1 is SGHTA and CDR2 is FQGTGA. The CDR3 is made up of 17 amino acids. Trimming removed 4 bases from V and 0 bases from J, with 15 bases in between. The CDR3 is CASSYEYGTPNTGELFF. CDR3 DNA: TGTGCCAGCAGCTACGAGTACGGGACCCCGAACACCGGGGAGCTGTTTTTT. Combining the CDR3 with reference TRBV7-3 and TRBJ2-2 gives the whole variable domain GAGVSQTPSNKVTEKGKYVELRCDPISGHTALYWYRQSLGQGPEFLIYFQGTGAADDSGLPNDRFFAVRPEGSVSTLKIQRTERGDSAVYLCASSYEYGTPNTGELFFGEGSRLTVL.

This clonotype was seen ten or more times. The V call is TRBV20-1, the J call TRBJ1-1; TRBD1 matches 10 bases. The CDR3 loop spans 13 amino acids. V lost 7 bases to trimming and J lost 1 base; unmatched junction nucleotides: 3. Germline values: CDR1 DFQATT, CDR2 SNEGSKA (reference sequence). The CDR3, as DNA: TGCAGTGGACGGGACAGGGGGAACACTGAAGCTTTCTTT. Translating gives CSGRDRGNTEAFF.

The chain recombines TRBV20-1 with TRBJ2-2; unclear D gene. V was shortened by 8 bases and J by 5 bases, with 12 bases between the two germline ends. Germline V gene lookup returns CDR1 DFQATT and CDR2 SNEGSKA (reference sequence). This CDR3 spans 12 amino acids. The DNA of the CDR3 is TGCAGTACGAACACGGAAACCGGGGAGCTGTTTTTT. It translates to CSTNTETGELFF.

This clonotype was observed a few times. J is TRBJ1-5 and V is TRBV5-5; D unresolved. V lost 4 bases and J 1 base, leaving 9 bases between the germline ends. CDR1 is SGHKS, CDR2 YYEKEE, per germline (reference sequence). This CDR3 is 14 amino acids long. CDR3 loop: CASSLRASNQPQHF. As DNA, the CDR3 is TGTGCCAGCAGCCTGAGGGCCAGCAATCAGCCCCAGCATTTT. The full variable domain, completed using reference TRBV5-5 and TRBJ1-5, is DAGVTQSPTHLIKTRGQQVTLRCSPISGHKSVSWYQQVLGQGPQFIFQYYEKEERGRGNFPDRFSARQFPNYSSELNVNALLLGDSALYLCASSLRASNQPQHFGDGTRLSIL.

This chain uses TRBV15 with TRBJ1-6; D call uncertain. The CDR3 loop spans 15 amino acids. The germline V gene has CDR1 LNHNV and CDR2 YYDKDF (reference sequence). The V and J ends lost 0 bases and 3 bases respectively, with 6 bases between them. The CDR3 DNA reads as TGTGCCACCAGCAGAGACAGGAGCTATAATTCACCCCTCCACTTT. Translated: CATSRDRSYNSPLHF.

The chain recombines TRBV12-3 or TRBV12-4 with TRBJ1-5; 8 nucleotides agree with TRBD1. There are 13 residues in the CDR3. Trimming cost V 5 bases and J 6 bases; bases outside gene matches: 3. CDR3 bases: TGTGCCAGCAGTCAGCAGGGGGCTCAGCCCCAGCATTTT. It yields the protein CASSQQGAQPQHF.

There are a few counts of this clonotype. This sequence joins TRBV2 and TRBJ1-2, with D uncertain. Germline CDR1 is SNHLY and CDR2 is FYNNEI. With 10 bases removed from V and 4 bases from J, the gap between germline ends came to 13 bases. This CDR3 has 12 residues. The CDR3 here is CAIPTEFYGYTF. As DNA, the CDR3 is TGTGCCATCCCGACTGAGTTCTATGGCTACACCTTC.

The chain has TRBV12-5 and TRBJ2-1, with TRBD1 matching over 10 bases. This CDR3 comprises 15 residues. Germline trimming cut 4 bases from V and 4 bases from J; bases unmatched to any gene: 4. Germline V gives CDR1 LGHNT, CDR2 FRNRAP. The CDR3 protein is CASGSPGQGYNEQFF. The CDR3 DNA follows: TGTGCTAGTGGTTCTCCGGGACAGGGGTACAATGAGCAGTTCTTC.

The J gene is TRBJ2-5, the V gene TRBV10-3, with TRBD2 matching over 9 bases. J lost 5 bases, V lost 0 bases, and 13 bases had no gene match. The CDR3 spans 18 residues. Germline lookup yields CDR1 ENHRY and CDR2 SYGVKD. CDR3 bases: TGTGCCATCAGTGAGTCTTTTGGTGGCCTAGCGGGGCTCGAGACCCAGTACTTC. This codes for CAISESFGGLAGLETQYF.

This clonotype turned up a few times. The J gene is TRBJ2-2, the V gene TRBV4-2; possible D gene TRBD2, 7 bases. V gave up 2 bases and J gave up 2 bases, with 12 bases separating them. The CDR3 contains 16 residues. Germline values: CDR1 LGHNA, CDR2 YNFKEQ. DNA for the CDR3: TGTGCCAGCAGCCAACTGGGGGGGCGTAACACCGGGGAGCTGTTTTTT. Its translation is CASSQLGGRNTGELFF.

This rearrangement joins TRBV20-1 to TRBJ1-1, with D possibly matching TRBD1 (6 bases). The germline V gene encodes CDR1 DFQATT and CDR2 SNEGSKA (reference sequence). The CDR3 contains 16 residues. The V gene lost 1 base and the J gene lost 1 base, with 16 bases spanning the gap. In DNA form, the CDR3 reads TGCAGTGCTAGAGGCCTAACTGGAGGGGGGAACACTGAAGCTTTCTTT. Its translation: CSARGLTGGGNTEAFF.

V usage is TRBV24-1 and J usage is TRBJ2-1, with a possible D match to TRBD2 (6 bases). Trimming cost V 1 base and J 4 bases, with 7 bases left between them. Germline V gene sequence: CDR1 KGHDR, CDR2 SFDVKD. This CDR3 is built from 14 residues. This chain's CDR3 is CATSDFGTYNEQFF. The CDR3 nucleotides are TGTGCCACCAGTGATTTTGGGACTTACAATGAGCAGTTCTTC.

This clonotype has more than one count but fewer than ten. The chain carries TRBV7-6 and TRBJ2-7; 8 nucleotides line up with TRBD1. Germline V gene data show CDR1 as SGHVS and CDR2 as FNYEAQ. The CDR3 contains 12 residues. V gave up 5 bases and J gave up 9 bases; unmatched junction bases: 6. Written as DNA, the CDR3 is TGTGCCAGCAGCACCAGACAGGGGTCGCAGTACTTC. Amino acids: CASSTRQGSQYF.

The J gene is TRBJ2-2, the V gene TRBV5-1, with D hard to call. The CDR3 is 15 amino acids. Trimming shortened V by 4 bases and J by 0 bases, and 10 bases separated the two germline ends. Germline V lookup: CDR1 SGHRS, CDR2 YFSETQ. CDR3 in DNA: TGCGCCAGCAGCCCCGACACCGCGAACACCGGGGAGCTGTTTTTT. Its translation is CASSPDTANTGELFF.

The V and J genes are TRBV5-8 and TRBJ2-7, with D unclear. The ends were cut back, 6 bases at V and 6 bases at J, with 10 bases in the middle. CDR3 length: 11 amino acids. Looked up from germline, CDR1 is SGHTS and CDR2 is YDEGEE. CDR3 sequence: CASNYVSEQYF. The CDR3 DNA sequence: TGTGCCAGCAACTACGTCTCCGAGCAGTACTTC.

J is TRBJ1-5 and V is TRBV23-1, with 8 positions matching TRBD1. Being an ORF, TRBV23-1 has a function that is uncertain. The CDR3 is 16 amino acids. Germline trimming cut 0 bases from V and 6 bases from J; bases unmatched to any gene: 7. CDR3 DNA: TGCGCCAGCAGTCAATCGCGGCAGGGGGCATGTCAGCCCCAGCATTTT. This translates into CASSQSRQGACQPQHF.

This chain joins TRBV10-3 and TRBJ2-7, with 10 bases matching TRBD1. Germline V lookup: CDR1 ENHRY, CDR2 SYGVKD. The CDR3 runs 14 residues. Losses at the gene ends were 3 bases for V and 4 bases for J; bases not matched to a gene: 3. This CDR3 is CAISDSGQGYEQYV. CDR3 nucleotide sequence: TGTGCCATCAGTGACTCGGGACAGGGGTACGAGCAGTACGTC.